Each of the 29 T cell receptor beta chains below was sequenced from the same sample in a study of cytomegalovirus exposure and HLA in healthy donors. The PCR was carried out with 60 Vbeta primers and 13 Jbeta primers. Clones were read by immunoSEQ multiplex PCR, and TCRdb kept only the in-frame ones, dropping some. The sample yields 140,000 to 150,000 clones, approximately 80% seen once. The sample was PBMCs. Every receptor here comes from a woman between 18 and 29 years old in good health and CMV-seropositive.

The chain carries TRBV28 and TRBJ2-7; 8 nucleotides align to TRBD2. CDR3 size: 15 residues. Germline assignment: CDR1 MDHEN and CDR2 SYDVKM. V lost 4 bases and J lost 7; bases outside the gene matches: 12. Here the CDR3 reads CASSYSAGGTGEQYF. The CDR3, as DNA: TGTGCCAGCAGTTACTCCGCGGGGGGAACTGGAGAGCAGTACTTC. Using reference TRBV28 and TRBJ2-7 for the parts outside the CDR3, the full variable domain is DVKVTQSSRYLVKRTGEKVFLECVQDMDHENMFWYRQDPGLGLRLIYFSYDVKMKEKGDIPEGYSVSREKKERFSLILESASTNQTSMYLCASSYSAGGTGEQYFGPGTRLTVT.

The chain joins TRBV7-7 to TRBJ2-2, with D possibly TRBD2 on 7 matching bases. V was cut by 3 bases and J by 6 bases, with 11 bases left in between. Germline values: CDR1 SSHAT, CDR2 FNYEAQ (reference sequence). This CDR3 contains 14 residues. As DNA, the CDR3 is TGTGCCAGCAGCTTGGGGGGGGGCCCCGGGGAGCTGTTTTTT. Translating gives CASSLGGGPGELFF.

This rearrangement joins TRBV5-6 to TRBJ2-7, with a possible D match to TRBD2 (6 bases). The CDR3 spans 14 residues. V was trimmed by 1 base and J by 2 bases, leaving 10 bases between them. Germline V gene data show CDR1 as SGHDT and CDR2 as YYEEEE. Here the CDR3 DNA reads TGTGCCAGCAGCTTGCGGGGGACGACCTACGAGCAGTACTTC. It yields the protein CASSLRGTTYEQYF. The full variable domain, completed using reference TRBV5-6 and TRBJ2-7, is DAGVTQSPTHLIKTRGQQVTLRCSPKSGHDTVSWYQQALGQGPQFIFQYYEEEERQRGNFPDRFSGHQFPNYSSELNVNALLLGDSALYLCASSLRGTTYEQYFGPGTRLTVT.

This chain joins TRBV6-5 and TRBJ2-7, with D possibly TRBD2 on 6 matching bases. V was trimmed by 6 bases and J by 3 bases, leaving 15 bases between them. The CDR3 length is 14 residues. Germline V gene data show CDR1 as MNHEY and CDR2 as SVGAGI. CDR3 nucleotide sequence: TGTGCCAGCAGACGACCGGGACTGGGCTACGAGCAGTACTTC. Protein: CASRRPGLGYEQYF.

The gene calls are TRBV18 and TRBJ2-3; 7 bases align to TRBD1. CDR1 is KGHSH and CDR2 is LQKENI in the germline V gene. V lost 6 bases and J lost 2; bases outside the gene matches: 8. The CDR3 runs 15 residues. The CDR3 DNA reads TGTGCCAGCTCCCCGACAGGGATGAACACAGATACGCAGTATTTT. Protein product: CASSPTGMNTDTQYF.

To note about this clone: A read error may account for a junction end that differs from germline. V gene TRBV6-5 combines with J gene TRBJ1-4; D might be TRBD1 (6 bases). Germline loops: CDR1 MNHEY, CDR2 SVGAGI. The length of the CDR3 is 10 residues. The CDR3 bases are TGTGCCAGCAGTTTCAAGGGGGGGGGCTTT. Translated, it gives CASSFKGGGF.

V usage is TRBV5-6 and J usage is TRBJ2-7; D is uncertain. Germline CDR1 SGHDT, CDR2 YYEEEE. The ends were cut back, 0 bases at V and 0 bases at J, with 7 bases in the middle. CDR3 size: 14 residues. CDR3 sequence: CASSLGHPSYEQYF. Written as DNA, the CDR3 is TGTGCCAGCAGCTTGGGGCACCCCTCCTACGAGCAGTACTTC.

Turning to this clone: The junction departs from germline at one end; a sequencing error may be responsible. The chain links TRBV6-1 to TRBJ1-5, with 7 bases that match TRBD1. The germline CDR1 and CDR2 sequences are MNHNS and SASEGT. This CDR3 has 15 amino acids. CDR3 protein: CASSESGGSYQPQHF. CDR3 nucleotides: TGTGCCAGCAGTGAATCAGGGGGTAGCTATCAGCCCCAGCATTTT.

V usage is TRBV19 and J usage is TRBJ1-5, with 7 bases aligning to TRBD1. CDR1 is LNHDA and CDR2 is SQIVND in the germline V gene (reference sequence). V lost 6 bases and J lost 4; bases outside the gene matches: 6. The CDR3 totals 14 residues. CDR3 bases: TGTGCCAGTAGGGGGACAGATCGAAATCAGCCCCAGCATTTT. It is translated as CASRGTDRNQPQHF.

The rearrangement links TRBV5-1 to TRBJ2-2; 8 positions match TRBD1. Germline-derived CDR1 and CDR2 are SGHRS and YFSETQ. V lost 4 bases to trimming and J lost 3 bases; unmatched junction nucleotides: 8. CDR3 size: 16 residues. Here the CDR3 reads CASSPWTGRDTGELFF. CDR3 DNA sequence: TGCGCCAGCAGCCCATGGACAGGGCGGGACACCGGGGAGCTGTTTTTT.

This clone is a singleton in its sample. The J gene is TRBJ1-5, the V gene TRBV6-5; D not resolved. Germline V CDR1 and CDR2: MNHEY, SVGAGI. Trimming removed 5 bases from V and 5 bases from J, with 10 bases in between. The CDR3 contains 13 residues. Here the CDR3 reads CASSVGRYQPQHF. The CDR3 nucleotides are TGTGCCAGCAGTGTTGGTAGATATCAGCCCCAGCATTTT.

This rearrangement joins TRBV4-3 to TRBJ1-5; 8 bases align to TRBD1. V lost 0 bases and J lost 2; bases outside the gene matches: 6. From germline, CDR1 is LGHNA and CDR2 YSLEER. There are 17 residues in the CDR3. In DNA form, the CDR3 reads TGCGCCAGCAGCCAAGATCCACAGGGGGGCGGCAATCAGCCCCAGCATTTT. Its translation: CASSQDPQGGGNQPQHF.

This clone has just a few counts. The chain employs TRBV27 and TRBJ2-4, with TRBD1 matching over 7 bases. Trimming cost V 3 bases and J 6 bases; bases outside gene matches: 2. This CDR3 has 13 residues. CDR1 and CDR2 (germline): MNHEY, SMNVEV (reference sequence). This chain's CDR3 is CASSLRQGNIQYF. The CDR3, as DNA: TGTGCCAGCAGTTTGCGACAGGGAAACATTCAGTACTTC.

The V and J genes are TRBV30 and TRBJ1-1; the D gene is possibly TRBD1 (6 bases). This CDR3 has 17 amino acids. Trimming left V 4 bases short and J 0 bases short, with 21 bases between. From germline, CDR1 is GTSNPN and CDR2 SVGIG (reference sequence). Here the CDR3 DNA reads TGTGCCTGGACTTTTCCACCGCAGGGGACCATGAACACTGAAGCTTTCTTT. As protein: CAWTFPPQGTMNTEAFF.

The sample holds a few counts of this clone. The chain couples TRBV27 to TRBJ1-2; 9 bases fit TRBD1. This CDR3 spans 17 amino acids. The trim removed 7 bases at V and 4 bases at J, leaving 16 bases unmatched. Germline-derived CDR1 and CDR2 are MNHEY and SMNVEV (reference sequence). CDR3 loop: CASTMRGPGQGTYGYTF. CDR3 bases: TGTGCCAGCACCATGAGGGGGCCGGGACAGGGAACCTATGGCTACACCTTC.

The chain recombines TRBV5-8 with TRBJ1-1; no reliable D call. The germline gives CDR1 SGHTS, CDR2 YDEGEE. Trimming took 9 bases from V and 0 from J, leaving 9 bases between them. CDR3 size: 12 residues. This chain's CDR3 is CAILWLNTEAFF. The CDR3 region has the DNA TGTGCCATACTATGGCTGAACACTGAAGCTTTCTTT.

The rearrangement links TRBV19 to TRBJ2-7; a weak D match, TRBD1 (6 bases). V dropped 4 bases and J dropped 3 bases, with 10 bases sitting between them. Germline V gives CDR1 LNHDA, CDR2 SQIVND (reference sequence). The CDR3 is 13 residues long. Here the CDR3 reads CASSRGTSYEQYF. DNA of the CDR3: TGTGCCAGTAGTAGGGGGACAAGCTACGAGCAGTACTTC.

In this sample, this clone turned up a few times. The rearrangement joins TRBV7-6 to TRBJ1-1, with D uncertain. CDR1 is SGHVS and CDR2 is FNYEAQ in the germline V gene. The CDR3 is made up of 14 amino acids. Trimming shortened V by 2 bases and J by 0 bases, and 7 bases separated the two germline ends. Written as DNA, the CDR3 is TGTGCCAGCAGCTTAAGTCGGTTGAACACTGAAGCTTTCTTT. Translation gives CASSLSRLNTEAFF.

This rearrangement joins TRBV30 to TRBJ2-1; 9 bases align to TRBD2. CDR1 GTSNPN and CDR2 SVGIG come from the germline V gene (reference sequence). J lost 4 bases, V lost 8 bases, and 6 bases had no gene match. CDR3 size: 13 residues. Here the CDR3 reads CARKRGEYNEQFF. The CDR3 nucleotides read TGTGCCCGGAAGCGGGGGGAATACAATGAGCAGTTCTTC.

This clone was seen a few times. The V call is TRBV6-5, the J call TRBJ1-2, with 9 bases aligning to TRBD1. The CDR3 runs 12 residues. V shed 6 bases and J 8 bases; nucleotides not matched to a gene: 4. CDR1 is MNHEY and CDR2 is SVGAGI in the germline V gene. Here the CDR3 DNA reads TGTGCCAGCAGGCGGACAGGGGAAGGCTACACCTTC. It yields the protein CASRRTGEGYTF.

V usage is TRBV28 and J usage is TRBJ1-6; no reliable D call. V gave up 2 bases and J gave up 10 bases, with 15 bases separating them. The germline gives CDR1 MDHEN, CDR2 SYDVKM. The CDR3 contains 15 residues. CDR3 DNA: TGTGCCAGCAGTTTAGGAGGAACGGCCCCCTCACCCCTCCACTTT. Protein product: CASSLGGTAPSPLHF.

The CDR3 region has the DNA TGTGCCAGCAGCCCCCGTTTAACGGGAAACTACAATGAGCAGTTCTTC. Amino acids: CASSPRLTGNYNEQFF. The V call is TRBV11-2, the J call TRBJ2-1, with D possibly matching TRBD2 (5 bases). Per the germline V gene, CDR1 is SGHAT and CDR2 is FQNNGV. Trimming cost V 5 bases and J 3 bases, with 17 bases left between them. This CDR3 spans 16 amino acids.

The count of this clone is one. This chain connects TRBV6-1 to TRBJ2-2; no reliable D call. The CDR3 is 12 amino acids. Germline-derived CDR1 and CDR2 are MNHNS and SASEGT. V was pared by 4 bases and J by 6 bases, with 6 bases between. CDR3 nucleotides: TGTGCCAGCAGTGTGTTAGCCGGGGAGCTGTTTTTT. This codes for CASSVLAGELFF.

In this sample, this clone turned up a few times. The genes are TRBV19 and TRBJ1-3, with D unresolved. The V end lost 3 bases, the J end lost 3 bases, and 9 bases lay between the germline ends. The CDR3 length is 14 residues. CDR1 is LNHDA, CDR2 SQIVND, per germline (reference sequence). The CDR3 DNA reads TGTGCCAGTAGTATGGGAGAACTTGGAAACACCATATATTTT. It yields the protein CASSMGELGNTIYF.

The chain uses TRBV5-1 and TRBJ1-4; D is ambiguous. The CDR3 contains 14 residues. Germline assignment: CDR1 SGHRS and CDR2 YFSETQ. The V and J ends lost 0 bases and 14 bases respectively, with 17 bases between them. CDR3 in amino acids: CASSLENLNNQLFF. The CDR3 DNA reads as TGCGCCAGCAGCTTGGAGAACCTCAACAACCAGCTGTTTTTT.

This clone was seen a few times. The V call is TRBV5-6, the J call TRBJ1-2; unclear D gene. The germline V gene encodes CDR1 SGHDT and CDR2 YYEEEE. This CDR3 is 15 amino acids long. Trimming removed 1 base from V and 1 base from J, with 11 bases in between. The DNA for the CDR3 is TGTGCCAGCAGCTTGTGGGAGGCGGGTAACTATGGCTACACCTTC. Amino acid sequence: CASSLWEAGNYGYTF.

This clone was picked up a small number of times. This chain uses TRBV5-1 with TRBJ2-4, with 10 bases matching TRBD1. The germline V gene has CDR1 SGHRS and CDR2 YFSETQ. This CDR3 has 16 amino acids. V was pared by 0 bases and J by 7 bases, with 7 bases of the junction left unmatched. The CDR3 loop is CASSLEDRGRVNIQYF. The CDR3 DNA sequence: TGCGCCAGCAGCTTGGAAGACAGGGGGCGAGTGAACATTCAGTACTTC.

The chain employs TRBV10-3 and TRBJ2-3; tentatively, D is TRBD1 (7 bases). From germline, CDR1 is ENHRY and CDR2 SYGVKD. V lost 3 bases and J lost 7, with 17 bases in between. The CDR3 contains 15 residues. The CDR3 DNA sequence: TGTGCCATCAGTGACCCCAGGGGGGATGCGCATACGCAGTATTTT. It encodes CAISDPRGDAHTQYF.

The V and J genes are TRBV4-1 and TRBJ1-2; D is unclear. The length of the CDR3 is 16 residues. V was trimmed by 2 bases and J by 1 base, leaving 14 bases between them. CDR1 and CDR2 (germline): MGHRA, YSYEKL. The CDR3 bases are TGCGCCAGCAGCCAACCTAAATCGGGAGTTAACTATGGCTACACCTTC. Translated: CASSQPKSGVNYGYTF.